One T cell receptor (beta chain) is described in this entry. The authors drew around 11 milliliters of peripheral blood from each donor. This sample was included in a study of blood T cells in healthy people across ages. The authors ran a second PCR of roughly 6 to 12 cycles using a sample-barcoded 5' primer and a J-beta primer mix. Each cDNA molecule received a tag from a template-switch adaptor that had 12 random nucleotides. One entry per CDR3 protein results from TCRdb running MiXCR on the 5' RACE reads. The repertoire has some 700,000 distinct CDR3 sequences, roughly 43% of them found once; the top ten carry approximately 22%. The CDR3 sequence is 12 residues long. Germline CDR1 and CDR2: DFQATT and SNEGSKA (reference sequence). Deletions cut 3 bases from V and 15 bases from J, with 15 bases between.

The sample taken for sequencing was blood. The TCR originated in an older woman in good health. The chain is built from TRBV20-1 and TRBJ1-6, with a possible D match to TRBD1 (5 bases). The chain's CDR3 is CSASSDSDLLHF. Written as DNA, the CDR3 is TGCAGTGCTAGTTCCGACAGCGATCTCCTCCACTTT.